This is a list of T cell receptor beta chains from one sample in a study of T-cell memory formation after mild COVID-19. One entry per CDR3 protein results from TCRdb running MiXCR on the 5' RACE reads. The table shows roughly 100,000 distinct CDR3 sequences, with more than 10% occurring only once. Sequenced input: PBMCs or a T cell subset sorted from them (not recorded which). The source is an adult woman who had mild COVID-19 (a few samples of this study predate the infection). Cell type and time point are not known. Both conserved end residues are part of each CDR3. The order of the fields is CDR3 length, D gene, V gene, clone size, J gene, CDR3 DNA, CDR3 protein. The D gene is left open where the match is weak. Size tells how often a clone was seen (once, few, many) or the class of an expanded clone, and some rows leave it out.

cdr3_length: 17; d_call: TRBD2; v_call: TRBV7-8; clone_size: many; j_call: TRBJ2-1; cdr3_nt: TGTGCCAGCAGCTCCCCCGCGACTAGCGGGAACTACAATGAGCAGTTCTTC; cdr3_aa: CASSSPATSGNYNEQFF
cdr3_length: 13; d_call: TRBD2; v_call: TRBV12-3/TRBV12-4; clone_size: many; j_call: TRBJ2-5; cdr3_nt: TGTGCCAGCAGGGGGAGGGTCCAAGAGACCCAGTACTTC; cdr3_aa: CASRGRVQETQYF
cdr3_length: 15; d_call: .; v_call: TRBV4-1; clone_size: .; j_call: TRBJ1-1; cdr3_nt: TGCGCCAGCAGCCATACCGGGCTCATGAACACTGAAGCTTTCTTT; cdr3_aa: CASSHTGLMNTEAFF
cdr3_length: 14; d_call: .; v_call: TRBV12-3/TRBV12-4; clone_size: .; j_call: TRBJ2-4; cdr3_nt: TGTGCCAGCAGTCAAGGGACCCCTAAAAACATTCAGTACTTC; cdr3_aa: CASSQGTPKNIQYF
cdr3_length: 15; d_call: .; v_call: TRBV5-1; clone_size: few; j_call: TRBJ1-2; cdr3_nt: TGCGCCAGCAGCTTGGTGCAGGGATCAAACTATGGCTACACCTTC; cdr3_aa: CASSLVQGSNYGYTF
cdr3_length: 13; d_call: .; v_call: TRBV9; clone_size: .; j_call: TRBJ2-7; cdr3_nt: TGTGCCAGCAGCGCCTCGGACAGATACGAGCAGTACTTC; cdr3_aa: CASSASDRYEQYF
cdr3_length: 13; d_call: .; v_call: TRBV20-1; clone_size: .; j_call: TRBJ1-1; cdr3_nt: TGCAGTGCTAGAGATCGCCTGAACACTGAAGCTTTCTTT; cdr3_aa: CSARDRLNTEAFF
cdr3_length: 16; d_call: TRBD1; v_call: TRBV4-1; clone_size: few; j_call: TRBJ2-7; cdr3_nt: TGCGCCAGCAGCCAAGATAAGACAGGGGCGGCCTACGAGCAGTACTTC; cdr3_aa: CASSQDKTGAAYEQYF
cdr3_length: 18; d_call: TRBD2; v_call: TRBV4-3; clone_size: few; j_call: TRBJ2-1; cdr3_nt: TGCGCCAGCAGCCAACTTAGGACTAGCGGGAGCTCTTACAATGAGCAGTTCTTC; cdr3_aa: CASSQLRTSGSSYNEQFF
cdr3_length: 16; d_call: TRBD1; v_call: TRBV7-8; clone_size: .; j_call: TRBJ1-1; cdr3_nt: TGTGCCAGCAGCCCCCAGGGGGGTCGGTTGAACACTGAAGCTTTCTTT; cdr3_aa: CASSPQGGRLNTEAFF
cdr3_length: 15; d_call: TRBD2; v_call: TRBV7-9; clone_size: .; j_call: TRBJ2-1; cdr3_nt: TGTGCCAGCAGCTCCAGCGGGGCCTCCTACAATGAGCAGTTCTTC; cdr3_aa: CASSSSGASYNEQFF
cdr3_length: 14; d_call: .; v_call: TRBV12-3/TRBV12-4; clone_size: many; j_call: TRBJ2-7; cdr3_nt: TGTGCCAGCAGTTTATTAGGGCCTAAGGACGAGCAGTACTTC; cdr3_aa: CASSLLGPKDEQYF
cdr3_length: 13; d_call: .; v_call: TRBV5-5; clone_size: many; j_call: TRBJ1-1; cdr3_nt: TGTGCCAGCAGCCGTACAGTTGGCACTGAAGCTTTCTTT; cdr3_aa: CASSRTVGTEAFF
cdr3_length: 16; d_call: TRBD2; v_call: TRBV11-2; clone_size: .; j_call: TRBJ2-3; cdr3_nt: TGTGCCAGCAGCTCGGTAGCGGGGGCGCTCACAGATACGCAGTATTTT; cdr3_aa: CASSSVAGALTDTQYF
cdr3_length: 14; d_call: TRBD2; v_call: TRBV7-6; clone_size: few; j_call: TRBJ2-7; cdr3_nt: TGTGCCAGCAGCTTAGGTGAGACTAGCAACGATCAGTACTTC; cdr3_aa: CASSLGETSNDQYF
cdr3_length: 13; d_call: .; v_call: TRBV7-9; clone_size: few; j_call: TRBJ2-7; cdr3_nt: TGTGCCAGCAGCTTAGTGCAGGTCGACGAGCAGTACTTC; cdr3_aa: CASSLVQVDEQYF
cdr3_length: 12; d_call: .; v_call: TRBV6-1; clone_size: few; j_call: TRBJ2-7; cdr3_nt: TGTGCCAGCAGTGATTTCAGTTACGAGCAGTACTTC; cdr3_aa: CASSDFSYEQYF
cdr3_length: 15; d_call: TRBD1; v_call: TRBV12-3/TRBV12-4; clone_size: few; j_call: TRBJ1-1; cdr3_nt: TGTGCCAGCAGTTTCTCCACAGGGGCCTCCACTGAAGCTTTCTTT; cdr3_aa: CASSFSTGASTEAFF
cdr3_length: 17; d_call: TRBD1; v_call: TRBV7-8; clone_size: few; j_call: TRBJ1-1; cdr3_nt: TGTGCCAGCAGCGCAGGACAGGGGGTTTGGATTGGCACTGAAGCTTTCTTT; cdr3_aa: CASSAGQGVWIGTEAFF
cdr3_length: 14; d_call: TRBD1; v_call: TRBV5-6; clone_size: .; j_call: TRBJ2-7; cdr3_nt: TGTGCCAGCAGCACCGGACAGGGGGACTACGAGCAGTACTTC; cdr3_aa: CASSTGQGDYEQYF
cdr3_length: 14; d_call: .; v_call: TRBV12-3/TRBV12-4; clone_size: many; j_call: TRBJ2-3; cdr3_nt: TGTGCCAGCAGTTTACAGAGCAACAGGGATACGCAGTATTTT; cdr3_aa: CASSLQSNRDTQYF
cdr3_length: 15; d_call: .; v_call: TRBV27; clone_size: many; j_call: TRBJ2-3; cdr3_nt: TGTGCCAGCAGTTTAGGGGGCTGGGGCACAGATACGCAGTATTTT; cdr3_aa: CASSLGGWGTDTQYF
cdr3_length: 15; d_call: TRBD2; v_call: TRBV7-2; clone_size: many; j_call: TRBJ2-3; cdr3_nt: TGTGCCAGCAGCTTTAGCGGGAGCTCCTCAGATACGCAGTATTTT; cdr3_aa: CASSFSGSSSDTQYF
cdr3_length: 16; d_call: .; v_call: TRBV11-3; clone_size: .; j_call: TRBJ2-1; cdr3_nt: TGTGCCAGCAGCTTACGGCTAGGGGCATCCTACAATGAGCAGTTCTTC; cdr3_aa: CASSLRLGASYNEQFF
cdr3_length: 15; d_call: .; v_call: TRBV12-3/TRBV12-4; clone_size: few; j_call: TRBJ2-1; cdr3_nt: TGTGCCAGCAGCCCCCCCGCGGGAATAGGGCCTGAGCAGTTCTTC; cdr3_aa: CASSPPAGIGPEQFF
cdr3_length: 14; d_call: .; v_call: TRBV7-9; clone_size: few; j_call: TRBJ1-2; cdr3_nt: TGTGCCAGCAGCTTAGGGGGCGGAAACTATGGCTACACCTTC; cdr3_aa: CASSLGGGNYGYTF
cdr3_length: 17; d_call: .; v_call: TRBV5-1; clone_size: few; j_call: TRBJ2-3; cdr3_nt: TGCGCCAGCAGCTTGCCCCGGCGGCTAGCCGGCACAGATACGCAGTATTTT; cdr3_aa: CASSLPRRLAGTDTQYF
cdr3_length: 14; d_call: .; v_call: TRBV7-9; clone_size: few; j_call: TRBJ2-7; cdr3_nt: TGTGCCAGCAGCCCAGGTCACGGGGCCTACGAGCAGTACTTC; cdr3_aa: CASSPGHGAYEQYF
cdr3_length: 14; d_call: .; v_call: TRBV27; clone_size: few; j_call: TRBJ2-7; cdr3_nt: TGTGCCAGCAGTTTAGGACCAAACTCCTACGAGCAGTACTTC; cdr3_aa: CASSLGPNSYEQYF
cdr3_length: 15; d_call: TRBD1; v_call: TRBV12-3/TRBV12-4; clone_size: few; j_call: TRBJ2-4; cdr3_nt: TGTGCCAGCAGTTTGGGGCAGGGGGCAAAAAACATTCAGTACTTC; cdr3_aa: CASSLGQGAKNIQYF
cdr3_length: 14; d_call: .; v_call: TRBV15; clone_size: few; j_call: TRBJ1-5; cdr3_nt: TGTGCCACCAGCAGAGATTGGGGGGATCAGCCCCAGCATTTT; cdr3_aa: CATSRDWGDQPQHF
cdr3_length: 15; d_call: .; v_call: TRBV7-2; clone_size: .; j_call: TRBJ2-1; cdr3_nt: TGTGCCAGCAGCTTATTAGCGACCCAGATGGATGAGCAGTTCTTC; cdr3_aa: CASSLLATQMDEQFF
cdr3_length: 13; d_call: .; v_call: TRBV12-3/TRBV12-4; clone_size: few; j_call: TRBJ2-3; cdr3_nt: TGTGCCAGCAGTCTGCCAGCGGAGGATACGCAGTATTTT; cdr3_aa: CASSLPAEDTQYF